The 31 T cell receptor beta chains listed next were all sequenced from one sample in a study of identifying expanded T cells in peripheral blood. This table comes from immunoSEQ multiplex PCR, and its TCRdb copy is limited to in-frame clones, with some not included. The sample shows around 120,000 clones, approximately 86% of them seen only once. The sequenced material came from blood. These receptors all come from a person between 18 and 70 years old in good health.

The rearrangement uses TRBV28 and TRBJ1-5; tentative D call: TRBD1 (5 bases). Germline-derived CDR1 and CDR2 are MDHEN and SYDVKM. The CDR3 is made up of 13 amino acids. Trimming cost V 8 bases and J 6 bases, with 14 bases left between them. The CDR3 bases are TGTGCCAGCGGGGGGGTCGGGGTTCAGCCCCAGCATTTT. It encodes CASGGVGVQPQHF. Full variable domain (rest looked up from reference TRBV28 and TRBJ1-5): DVKVTQSSRYLVKRTGEKVFLECVQDMDHENMFWYRQDPGLGLRLIYFSYDVKMKEKGDIPEGYSVSREKKERFSLILESASTNQTSMYLCASGGVGVQPQHFGDGTRLSIL.

This chain connects TRBV5-6 to TRBJ1-5, with D unresolved. The CDR3 is made up of 15 amino acids. Germline V gene sequence: CDR1 SGHDT, CDR2 YYEEEE. Trimming left V 2 bases short and J 0 bases short, with 9 bases between. CDR3: CASSFRSHSNQPQHF. For the CDR3, the DNA is TGTGCCAGCAGCTTCCGATCCCATAGCAATCAGCCCCAGCATTTT.

The chain recombines TRBV5-8 with TRBJ2-2, with D hard to call. Trimming stripped 4 bases from V and 1 base from J, with 14 bases between. This CDR3 is built from 16 residues. Germline assignment: CDR1 SGHTS and CDR2 YDEGEE. The CDR3 region has the DNA TGTGCCAGCAGCCAAGGCACATTTTGGAACACCGGGGAGCTGTTTTTT. Translated, it gives CASSQGTFWNTGELFF.

V is TRBV9 and J is TRBJ1-4, with D perhaps TRBD1 (6 bases). Trimming left V 4 bases short and J 4 bases short, with 14 bases between. This CDR3 region has 15 residues. CDR1 SGDLS and CDR2 YYNGEE come from the germline V gene. CDR3 nucleotide sequence: TGTGCCAGCAGCTCTATGACAGGATTTAATGAAAAACTGTTTTTT. Its protein is CASSSMTGFNEKLFF.

This clone was seen more than once but under ten times. This chain uses TRBV27 with TRBJ1-5; tentative D call: TRBD1 (5 bases). The germline V and J ends were trimmed by 9 bases and 2 bases, with 17 bases remaining between them. Per the germline V gene, CDR1 is MNHEY and CDR2 is SMNVEV (reference sequence). The CDR3 loop spans 15 amino acids. This CDR3 is CASSPWGTGNQPQHF. The CDR3 DNA reads TGTGCCAGTAGCCCCTGGGGCACGGGCAATCAGCCCCAGCATTTT.

The sample holds one count of this clone. Here the CDR3 DNA reads TGTGCCAGCAGTGACTCCGGGACTAGCGGAAACAATGAGCAGTTCTTC. Its translation is CASSDSGTSGNNEQFF. The chain is built from TRBV27 and TRBJ2-1, with TRBD2 matching 11 bases. The CDR3 spans 16 residues. Germline V gene sequence: CDR1 MNHEY, CDR2 SMNVEV (reference sequence). Trimming at V came to 5 bases and at J to 5 bases, leaving 8 bases not matched to a gene.

This chain joins TRBV7-8 and TRBJ1-2; 7 nucleotides align to TRBD1. Losses at the gene ends were 0 bases for V and 4 bases for J; bases not matched to a gene: 8. CDR1 SGHVS and CDR2 FQNEAQ come from the germline V gene. The CDR3 consists of 16 residues. CDR3 DNA sequence: TGTGCCAGCAGCTTAGCGGCGGGGACAGCCGTCTATGGCTACACCTTC. Translating gives CASSLAAGTAVYGYTF.

This clone was seen a few times. The rearrangement joins TRBV5-6 to TRBJ2-3, with TRBD2 matching over 7 bases. J was trimmed by 0 bases and V by 5 bases; bases with no gene match: 6. This CDR3 comprises 15 residues. Per the germline V gene, CDR1 is SGHDT and CDR2 is YYEEEE. The CDR3 here is CASRSLATSTDTQYF. CDR3 coding DNA: TGTGCCAGCAGATCACTAGCGACCAGCACAGATACGCAGTATTTT.

This rearrangement joins TRBV4-2 to TRBJ2-7; 9 bases fit TRBD2. Trimming removed 1 base from V and 4 bases from J; junction bases left unmatched: 5. CDR3 length: 15 residues. Germline V CDR1 and CDR2: LGHNA, YNFKEQ. The CDR3 DNA follows: TGTGCCAGCAGCCAAGTGGGTAGCGGGGGTTACGAGCAGTACTTC. Its protein product is CASSQVGSGGYEQYF.

J is TRBJ2-5 and V is TRBV5-1; D uncertain. The V gene's germline CDR1 is SGHRS and CDR2 YFSETQ. The V and J ends lost 1 base and 4 bases respectively, with 11 bases between them. The CDR3 consists of 14 residues. The CDR3 nucleotides are TGCGCCAGCAGCTTGACGAAGATTGGAGAGACCCAGTACTTC. Amino acids: CASSLTKIGETQYF.

The genes are TRBV9 and TRBJ1-1; D uncertain. V was cut by 0 bases and J by 5 bases, with 5 bases left in between. Germline CDR1 reads SGDLS; CDR2 reads YYNGEE. The length of the CDR3 is 12 residues. The CDR3 sequence: CASSVGGTEAFF. CDR3 DNA sequence: TGTGCCAGCAGCGTAGGGGGTACTGAAGCTTTCTTT.

The chain couples TRBV30 to TRBJ1-5; no firm D call. CDR1 GTSNPN and CDR2 SVGIG come from the germline V gene (reference sequence). The V and J ends lost 0 bases and 2 bases respectively, with 8 bases between them. CDR3 length: 14 amino acids. The CDR3 nucleotides are TGTGCCTGGAGTGTACGCCAGGGCAATCAGCCCCAGCATTTT. It translates to CAWSVRQGNQPQHF.

This clone has just one count. The CDR3 protein is CASRARGGSYNEQFF. DNA for the CDR3: TGTGCCAGCAGAGCCCGGGGAGGGTCCTACAATGAGCAGTTCTTC. V usage is TRBV9 and J usage is TRBJ2-1; the match to TRBD2 covers 7 bases. The length of the CDR3 is 15 residues. Germline CDR1 is SGDLS and CDR2 is YYNGEE. Unmatched junction bases numbered 6, after V lost 5 bases and J lost 1 base.

The chain has TRBV19 and TRBJ2-1; 7 positions match TRBD2. V lost 6 bases and J lost 9; bases outside the gene matches: 11. This CDR3 spans 14 amino acids. The germline V gene has CDR1 LNHDA and CDR2 SQIVND (reference sequence). CDR3 DNA: TGTGCCAGTAGGGGGCTTGGGAGGGGCGGTGAGCAGTTCTTC. This gives the protein CASRGLGRGGEQFF.

The chain uses TRBV7-9 and TRBJ2-5; possible D gene TRBD2, 5 bases. V was trimmed by 9 bases and J by 5 bases, leaving 13 bases between them. This CDR3 region has 12 residues. CDR1 and CDR2 (germline): SEHNR, FQNEAQ (reference sequence). CDR3 coding DNA: TGTGCCAGTAGCCTGGGAGAGGAGACCCAGTACTTC. It specifies CASSLGEETQYF.

This clone appeared once. The chain combines TRBV28 with TRBJ2-1; D not resolved. V lost 7 bases and J lost 5, with 12 bases in between. CDR3 length equals 13 residues. CDR1 MDHEN and CDR2 SYDVKM come from the germline V gene. CDR3 DNA sequence: TGTGCCAGCACCCCCTCGAGAAACAATGAGCAGTTCTTC. Translated: CASTPSRNNEQFF.

This clone was recorded only once. Here the CDR3 DNA reads TGTGCCAGTAGGATGAACACTGAAGCTTTCTTT. Protein sequence: CASRMNTEAFF. The rearrangement joins TRBV11-2 to TRBJ1-1; D gene ambiguous. CDR3 length equals 11 residues. V was cut by 9 bases and J by 0 bases, with 5 bases left in between. Germline CDR1 SGHAT, CDR2 FQNNGV.

V is TRBV7-3 and J is TRBJ1-2; D unresolved. Germline CDR1 is SGHTA and CDR2 is FQGTGA. The V gene lost 4 bases and the J gene lost 5 bases, with 11 bases spanning the gap. This CDR3 is 13 amino acids long. The CDR3 region has the DNA TGTGCCAGCAGCTATAACTCGGAGTATGGCTACACCTTC. Translated: CASSYNSEYGYTF.

V and J are TRBV5-1 and TRBJ1-1; TRBD1 is a possible D gene (6 bases). V shed 4 bases and J shed 0 bases, with 10 bases lying between them. Germline V gene data show CDR1 as SGHRS and CDR2 as YFSETQ. This CDR3 has 14 amino acids. The CDR3 nucleotides are TGCGCCAGCAGCGTGGACAGAATGAACACTGAAGCTTTCTTT. Protein: CASSVDRMNTEAFF. Together with reference TRBV5-1 and TRBJ1-1, the CDR3 gives the full variable domain: KAGVTQTPRYLIKTRGQQVTLSCSPISGHRSVSWYQQTPGQGLQFLFEYFSETQRNKGNFPGRFSGRQFSNSRSEMNVSTLELGDSALYLCASSVDRMNTEAFFGQGTRLTVV.

The V gene is TRBV28, the J gene TRBJ2-1; D might be TRBD1 (5 bases). The CDR3 sequence is 14 residues long. Germline-derived CDR1 and CDR2 are MDHEN and SYDVKM. Deletions cut 6 bases from V and 6 bases from J, with 15 bases between. CDR3: CASSLTSRANEQFF. The CDR3 bases are TGTGCCAGCAGCCTTACATCCAGGGCCAATGAGCAGTTCTTC.

V gene TRBV7-3 combines with J gene TRBJ2-6; D not certain. The CDR3 length is 15 residues. V lost 2 bases and J 0 bases, leaving 5 bases between the germline ends. CDR1 SGHTA and CDR2 FQGTGA come from the germline V gene. DNA of the CDR3: TGTGCCAGCAGCTTATTGCCCTCTGGGGCCAACGTCCTGACTTTC. Protein: CASSLLPSGANVLTF.

This chain connects TRBV4-2 to TRBJ2-7; 9 bases line up with TRBD2. Germline V lookup: CDR1 LGHNA, CDR2 YNFKEQ. Trimming removed 3 bases from V and 2 bases from J; junction bases left unmatched: 5. The CDR3 contains 15 residues. Here the CDR3 DNA reads TGTGCCAGCAGCCAGACTAGCGGTGAGACCTACGAGCAGTACTTC. Its translation: CASSQTSGETYEQYF.

To note about this clone: The sample holds other DNA sequences that translate to the same CDR3. The rearrangement links TRBV4-3 to TRBJ1-1, with no clear D. Per the germline V gene, CDR1 is LGHNA and CDR2 is YSLEER. The V end lost 0 bases, the J end lost 0 bases, and 5 bases lay between the germline ends. This CDR3 spans 14 amino acids. As DNA, the CDR3 is TGCGCCAGCAGCCAAGATCTTTTGAACACTGAAGCTTTCTTT. Translating gives CASSQDLLNTEAFF.

CDR3 sequence (DNA): TGTGCCAGCAGACACGGACTGAATAGCAATCAGCCCCAGCATTTT. Protein sequence: CASRHGLNSNQPQHF. The rearrangement uses TRBV6-5 and TRBJ1-5; D gene unclear. The CDR3 is 15 amino acids. CDR1 and CDR2 from the germline V gene are MNHEY and SVGAGI. V was cut by 6 bases and J by 0 bases, with 12 bases left in between.

The rearrangement joins TRBV10-2 to TRBJ2-1; 11 positions match TRBD2. Trimming took 4 bases from V and 6 from J; bases not matched to a gene: 5. The germline gives CDR1 WSHSY, CDR2 SAAADI. This CDR3 contains 15 residues. CDR3 region: CASSGLAGTSNEQFF. CDR3 bases: TGCGCCAGCAGTGGACTAGCGGGGACTAGCAATGAGCAGTTCTTC.

V and J are TRBV2 and TRBJ1-3; D may be TRBD1 (5 bases). Germline V gives CDR1 SNHLY, CDR2 FYNNEI. The CDR3 contains 14 residues. V shed 7 bases and J shed 0 bases, with 10 bases lying between them. For the CDR3, the DNA is TGTGCCAGCAAAGGGACGGTCTCTGGAAACACCATATATTTT. This codes for CASKGTVSGNTIYF. Filled out from reference TRBV2 and TRBJ1-3, the complete variable domain reads EPEVTQTPSHQVTQMGQEVILRCVPISNHLYFYWYRQILGQKVEFLVSFYNNEISEKSEIFDDQFSVERPDGSNFTLKIRSTKLEDSAMYFCASKGTVSGNTIYFGEGSWLTVV.

The chain carries TRBV18 and TRBJ1-1; D might be TRBD1 (5 bases). The CDR3 length is 13 residues. CDR1 is KGHSH, CDR2 LQKENI, per germline. Trimming took off 6 bases at V and 3 bases at J, with 11 bases between the two ends. CDR3 in DNA: TGTGCCAGCTCCCGGGGCAGGGACACTGAAGCTTTCTTT. Amino acids: CASSRGRDTEAFF. The complete variable domain, with remaining parts taken from reference TRBV18 and TRBJ1-1, reads NAGVMQNPRHLVRRRGQEARLRCSPMKGHSHVYWYRQLPEEGLKFMVYLQKENIIDESGMPKERFSAEFPKEGPSILRIQQVVRGDSAAYFCASSRGRDTEAFFGQGTRLTVV.

This clone was recorded only once. V gene TRBV14 combines with J gene TRBJ2-1; D is undetermined. V lost 0 bases and J lost 3, with 6 bases in between. In germline, CDR1 is SGHDN, CDR2 FVKESK. The length of the CDR3 is 14 residues. The CDR3: CASSQELVYNEQFF. The CDR3 DNA sequence: TGTGCCAGCAGCCAAGAACTGGTCTACAATGAGCAGTTCTTC. The variable domain in full, with the rest retrieved from reference TRBV14 and TRBJ2-1, is EAGVTQFPSHSVIEKGQTVTLRCDPISGHDNLYWYRRVMGKEIKFLLHFVKESKQDESGMPNNRFLAERTGGTYSTLKVQPAELEDSGVYFCASSQELVYNEQFFGPGTRLTVL.

This chain uses TRBV19 with TRBJ1-5; weak D call: TRBD1 (5 bases). Germline V CDR1 and CDR2: LNHDA, SQIVND (reference sequence). This CDR3 has 13 residues. The V end was cut by 3 bases, the J end by 8 bases, with 11 bases between. CDR3 nucleotides: TGTGCCAGTAGTATGGGCCCACAGGAGCCCCAGCATTTT. Translation: CASSMGPQEPQHF.

The chain recombines TRBV30 with TRBJ1-4; 8 positions match TRBD1. The CDR3 runs 13 residues. V shed 2 bases, J shed 8 bases, and the junction held 4 bases outside the gene matches. Germline lookup yields CDR1 GTSNPN and CDR2 SVGIG (reference sequence). The CDR3 nucleotides read TGTGCCTGGAGTACGGGGACAGGAGAAAAACTGTTTTTT. It yields the protein CAWSTGTGEKLFF.

This clone showed up just once. The CDR3 protein is CASSAGRADTQYF. The CDR3 DNA follows: TGTGCCAGCAGTGCCGGACGGGCGGATACGCAGTATTTT. This chain uses TRBV6-4 with TRBJ2-3; no clear D gene. The CDR3 runs 13 residues. Per germline, CDR1 MRHNA and CDR2 SNTAGT. V was pared by 4 bases and J by 6 bases, with 11 bases between.